This passage covers 30 T cell receptor beta chains from one sample sequenced in a study of identical twins. TCRdb re-derived calls from the 5' RACE reads in MiXCR, one entry per CDR3 protein. The sample comprises roughly 190,000 distinct CDR3 sequences, about 15% of which are singletons, and around two fifths rests with the top ten. These same data were also listed under a study on T cells expressing NK-cell markers.

The source material was CD8+ T cells sorted from blood. The receptors come from a woman younger than 35 in good health.

This clonotype has at least ten counts. The rearrangement links TRBV12-3 or TRBV12-4 to TRBJ2-7; D perhaps matches TRBD2 (7 bases). With 3 bases removed from V and 3 bases from J, the gap between germline ends came to 12 bases. There are 14 residues in the CDR3. CDR3 nucleotide sequence: TGTGCCAGCAGTTTCGGGGGGCCCGACTACGAGCAGTACTTC. This translates into CASSFGGPDYEQYF.

This clonotype was picked up a small number of times. This rearrangement joins TRBV7-9 to TRBJ2-1; weak D call: TRBD2 (5 bases). The CDR3 is made up of 13 amino acids. Germline lookup yields CDR1 SEHNR and CDR2 FQNEAQ (reference sequence). Trimming pared 4 bases from V and 8 bases from J, leaving 12 bases between. CDR3 sequence: CASSSPAADEQFF. In DNA, the CDR3 is TGTGCCAGCAGCTCCCCAGCGGCGGATGAGCAGTTCTTC.

This clonotype was detected a few times. The chain recombines TRBV9 with TRBJ2-6; the match to TRBD1 covers 7 bases. CDR3 length: 18 residues. CDR1 and CDR2 from the germline V gene are SGDLS and YYNGEE. Unmatched junction bases numbered 6, after V lost 0 bases and J lost 0 bases. Written as DNA, the CDR3 is TGTGCCAGCAGCGTAGGTGGGACAGTTACCTCTGGGGCCAACGTCCTGACTTTC. The encoded protein is CASSVGGTVTSGANVLTF. Full variable domain (rest looked up from reference TRBV9 and TRBJ2-6): DSGVTQTPKHLITATGQRVTLRCSPRSGDLSVYWYQQSLDQGLQFLIQYYNGEERAKGNILERFSAQQFPDLHSELNLSSLELGDSALYFCASSVGGTVTSGANVLTFGAGSRLTVL.

This chain links TRBV7-6 with TRBJ2-3, with 10 nucleotides matching TRBD2. Germline V gives CDR1 SGHVS, CDR2 FNYEAQ. After removal of 1 base from V and 5 bases from J, the junction contained 0 bases not matched to a gene. CDR3 length: 14 amino acids. The CDR3 sequence is CASSLGTSGDTQYF. The DNA of the CDR3 is TGTGCCAGCAGCTTAGGGACTAGCGGAGATACGCAGTATTTT.

This clonotype was seen a handful of times. This chain uses TRBV14 with TRBJ1-1; no clear D. Trimming pared 5 bases from V and 10 bases from J, leaving 17 bases between. CDR1 is SGHDN and CDR2 is FVKESK in the germline V gene. The CDR3 length is 13 residues. The CDR3 region is CASSASAWLGAFF. CDR3 nucleotide sequence: TGTGCCAGCAGCGCTTCCGCCTGGCTTGGAGCTTTCTTT. Using reference TRBV14 and TRBJ1-1 for the parts outside the CDR3, the full variable domain is EAGVTQFPSHSVIEKGQTVTLRCDPISGHDNLYWYRRVMGKEIKFLLHFVKESKQDESGMPNNRFLAERTGGTYSTLKVQPAELEDSGVYFCASSASAWLGAFFGQGTRLTVV.

This clonotype occurred a few times. The chain couples TRBV29-1 to TRBJ2-7; TRBD1 matches 7 bases. The CDR3 is 15 residues long. Unmatched junction bases numbered 13, after V lost 5 bases and J lost 3 bases. Germline V gene lookup returns CDR1 SQVTM and CDR2 ANQGSEA. The CDR3 protein is CSVQGTGATIYEQYF. CDR3 nucleotides: TGCAGCGTTCAGGGCACAGGGGCAACAATCTACGAGCAGTACTTC.

The rearrangement links TRBV29-1 to TRBJ2-5; the D is unclear. Trimming removed 6 bases from V and 4 bases from J, with 15 bases in between. Germline V gene lookup returns CDR1 SQVTM and CDR2 ANQGSEA. The CDR3 is 13 amino acids. The CDR3 is CSVLPATLETQYF. The CDR3 DNA follows: TGCAGCGTCCTCCCGGCGACACTAGAGACCCAGTACTTC.

The V gene is TRBV5-1, the J gene TRBJ1-1; D gene unclear. The germline gives CDR1 SGHRS, CDR2 YFSETQ. V was clipped by 0 bases and J by 8 bases, with 11 bases between them. The CDR3 runs 13 residues. CDR3 in amino acids: CASSLVENAEAFF. DNA of the CDR3: TGCGCCAGCAGCTTGGTTGAAAATGCAGAAGCTTTCTTT. Based on the CDR3 plus reference TRBV5-1 and TRBJ1-1, the full variable domain is KAGVTQTPRYLIKTRGQQVTLSCSPISGHRSVSWYQQTPGQGLQFLFEYFSETQRNKGNFPGRFSGRQFSNSRSEMNVSTLELGDSALYLCASSLVENAEAFFGQGTRLTVV.

This sequence joins TRBV10-2 and TRBJ2-3; D is unclear. The V and J ends lost 7 bases and 4 bases respectively, with 15 bases between them. CDR3 length equals 14 residues. Germline CDR1 is WSHSY and CDR2 is SAAADI. The CDR3 loop is CASKSPGEADTQYF. Written as DNA, the CDR3 is TGCGCCAGCAAGTCCCCGGGCGAGGCAGATACGCAGTATTTT.

The gene calls are TRBV12-3 or TRBV12-4 and TRBJ2-3; 11 bases match TRBD2. V gave up 6 bases and J gave up 2 bases; unmatched junction bases: 7. The CDR3 has 16 amino acids. In nucleotides, the CDR3 is TGTGCCAGCAGCCCCTCGGGACTAGCGGCCACAGATACGCAGTATTTT. Protein: CASSPSGLAATDTQYF.

This chain uses TRBV13 with TRBJ2-7; TRBD1 matches 7 bases. CDR1 and CDR2 from the germline V gene are PRHDT and FYEKMQ (reference sequence). The trim removed 5 bases at V and 5 bases at J, leaving 9 bases unmatched. The CDR3 extends over 14 amino acids. The CDR3 region is CASSDRTGKDEQYF. The CDR3 nucleotides read TGTGCCAGCAGCGATCGGACAGGTAAAGACGAGCAGTACTTC.

This clonotype was recorded a few times. The rearrangement uses TRBV29-1 and TRBJ2-7; D possibly uses TRBD1 or TRBD2 (5 bases each). Germline V gives CDR1 SQVTM, CDR2 ANQGSEA. Trimming pared 7 bases from V and 7 bases from J, leaving 29 bases between. This CDR3 is 16 amino acids long. CDR3 coding DNA: TGCAGCGCGGGGCGCGGTTCGGGGCTAGCAGGCGATGAGCAGTACTTC. This encodes CSAGRGSGLAGDEQYF.

This clonotype was observed at least ten times. V usage is TRBV5-1 and J usage is TRBJ2-1; D is possibly TRBD2 (6 bases). The germline V and J ends were trimmed by 3 bases and 6 bases, with 28 bases remaining between them. CDR1 and CDR2 (germline): SGHRS, YFSETQ. The CDR3 loop spans 19 amino acids. Here the CDR3 reads CASSSGLHIRPLRLNEQFF. As DNA, the CDR3 is TGCGCCAGCAGCTCTGGACTACATATTAGACCCCTCCGCCTCAATGAGCAGTTCTTC.

This chain joins TRBV14 and TRBJ2-7, with D perhaps being TRBD1 or TRBD2 (6 bases each). The CDR3 runs 14 residues. V was pared by 4 bases and J by 2 bases, with 12 bases between. Germline V gene lookup returns CDR1 SGHDN and CDR2 FVKESK. The CDR3 reads CASSPSGGPYEQYF. CDR3 bases: TGTGCCAGCAGCCCCAGTGGGGGGCCCTACGAGCAGTACTTC.

This chain joins TRBV7-9 and TRBJ2-2, with TRBD1 matching 8 bases. V was pared by 5 bases and J by 4 bases, with 3 bases of the junction left unmatched. The CDR3 extends over 14 amino acids. The V gene's germline CDR1 is SEHNR and CDR2 FQNEAQ (reference sequence). CDR3 amino acids: CASSPDRVTGELFF. In nucleotides, the CDR3 is TGTGCCAGCAGCCCGGACAGGGTCACCGGGGAGCTGTTTTTT.

This chain joins TRBV12-3 or TRBV12-4 and TRBJ2-1, with D maybe TRBD2 (6 bases). The V end lost 8 bases, the J end lost 9 bases, and 14 bases lay between the germline ends. The CDR3 is 12 residues long. The CDR3 region is CASSPSDGEQFF. The CDR3 nucleotides read TGTGCCAGCTCCCCTAGCGACGGTGAGCAGTTCTTC.

This rearrangement joins TRBV6-2 or TRBV6-3 to TRBJ2-1; 10 bases agree with TRBD2. CDR3 length: 15 residues. Germline V gene sequence: CDR1 MNHEY, CDR2 SVGEGT. Trimming removed 2 bases from V and 4 bases from J; junction bases left unmatched: 2. The chain's CDR3 is CASSYTSGAYNEQFF. The DNA of the CDR3 is TGTGCCAGCAGTTACACTAGCGGGGCTTACAATGAGCAGTTCTTC.

V usage is TRBV12-3 or TRBV12-4 and J usage is TRBJ2-3; D tentatively fits TRBD1 or TRBD2 (5 bases each). V was cut by 6 bases and J by 1 base, with 8 bases left in between. This CDR3 is 13 amino acids long. The DNA of the CDR3 is TGTGCCAGCAGAAGGGGAGGCACAGATACGCAGTATTTT. Its protein product is CASRRGGTDTQYF.

The chain joins TRBV9 to TRBJ2-1, with D tentatively TRBD2 (7 bases). The V gene's germline CDR1 is SGDLS and CDR2 YYNGEE. The CDR3 covers 15 residues. V gave up 3 bases and J gave up 5 bases, with 15 bases separating them. DNA of the CDR3: TGTGCCAGCAGCGAGGGGGGGAGAGGGAACAATGAGCAGTTCTTC. Encoded protein: CASSEGGRGNNEQFF.

V is TRBV27 and J is TRBJ2-3, with D hard to call. This CDR3 region has 11 residues. Germline CDR1 and CDR2: MNHEY and SMNVEV (reference sequence). V lost 8 bases and J lost 6, with 9 bases in between. This CDR3 is CASGFRDTQYF. In DNA form, the CDR3 reads TGTGCCAGCGGGTTCAGGGATACGCAGTATTTT.

The CDR3 protein is CASSVRRGPLNEQFF. In DNA, the CDR3 is TGTGCCAGCAGCGTGCGGCGGGGCCCGTTGAATGAGCAGTTCTTC. The chain uses TRBV9 and TRBJ2-1; tentative D call: TRBD2 (6 bases). CDR1 SGDLS and CDR2 YYNGEE come from the germline V gene. The ends were cut back, 2 bases at V and 7 bases at J, with 16 bases in the middle. CDR3 length equals 15 residues.

The J gene is TRBJ2-7, the V gene TRBV29-1, with 7 bases that match TRBD1. CDR1 is SQVTM and CDR2 is ANQGSEA in the germline V gene. The CDR3 spans 13 residues. V trimming: 6 bases; J trimming: 0 bases; junction bases outside the gene matches: 5. CDR3 bases: TGCAGCGTCGCGACAGGGAGCTCCTACGAGCAGTACTTC. The encoded protein is CSVATGSSYEQYF.

There are a few counts of this clonotype. V is TRBV5-8 and J is TRBJ2-7, with D uncertain. Trimming cost V 6 bases and J 3 bases, with 19 bases left between them. Germline loops: CDR1 SGHTS, CDR2 YDEGEE. CDR3 size: 15 residues. The CDR3 DNA reads as TGTGCCAGCACCCCTAAAAGTGGGTTCGTCTACGAGCAGTACTTC. Its protein is CASTPKSGFVYEQYF.

This chain links TRBV25-1 with TRBJ2-1; the D call may be TRBD1 or TRBD2 (5 bases each). The CDR3 is 14 residues long. V was cut by 8 bases and J by 9 bases, with 20 bases left in between. CDR1 and CDR2 from the germline V gene are MGHDK and SYGVNS. The CDR3 is CASPAGTVRGEQFF. CDR3 sequence (DNA): TGTGCCAGCCCCGCCGGGACCGTCCGAGGTGAGCAGTTCTTC.

The chain carries TRBV4-1 and TRBJ2-1, with D perhaps TRBD1 or TRBD2 (5 bases each). CDR1 MGHRA and CDR2 YSYEKL come from the germline V gene. The CDR3 length is 14 residues. V lost 3 bases, J lost 5 bases, and 11 bases lay in between. CDR3 sequence (DNA): TGCGCCAGCAGCCAGTCGGGACGGAACAATGAGCAGTTCTTC. As protein: CASSQSGRNNEQFF.

This clonotype showed up just a few times. The chain links TRBV27 to TRBJ2-7, with 8 bases aligning to TRBD1. V lost 5 bases, J lost 0 bases, and 15 bases stayed unmatched. Looked up from germline, CDR1 is MNHEY and CDR2 is SMNVEV (reference sequence). This CDR3 comprises 18 residues. The DNA for the CDR3 is TGTGCCAGCAGTACCGGTCCCGGCCAGGGGGCGAGCTCCTACGAGCAGTACTTC. As protein: CASSTGPGQGASSYEQYF.

V is TRBV3-1 and J is TRBJ2-7, with 8 bases lining up with TRBD2. The CDR3 is made up of 20 amino acids. Trimming cost V 0 bases and J 0 bases; bases outside gene matches: 16. Germline V CDR1 and CDR2: LGHDT, YNNKEL (reference sequence). CDR3 nucleotides: TGTGCCAGCAGCCAAGACAAGGGGGTAGCGGGAACCCTCTTCTCCTACGAGCAGTACTTC. It translates to CASSQDKGVAGTLFSYEQYF.

The rearrangement links TRBV20-1 to TRBJ2-4, with 9 bases matching TRBD2. CDR3 length: 18 amino acids. Germline V lookup: CDR1 DFQATT, CDR2 SNEGSKA (reference sequence). J gave up 0 bases and V 0 bases, and 9 bases lay outside the gene matches. In nucleotides, the CDR3 is TGCAGTGCTAGAGATCGCGGGGGGGACTACCTAGCCAAAAACATTCAGTACTTC. It codes for CSARDRGGDYLAKNIQYF.

V usage is TRBV4-2 and J usage is TRBJ2-2; D call uncertain. The CDR3 runs 13 residues. Trimming shortened V by 1 base and J by 5 bases, and 5 bases separated the two germline ends. Germline-derived CDR1 and CDR2 are LGHNA and YNFKEQ. CDR3 sequence reads: CASSQVETGELFF. The CDR3 DNA reads TGTGCCAGCAGCCAAGTAGAAACCGGGGAGCTGTTTTTT.

This clonotype was seen a few times. The germline gene is not matched at one end of the junction; a read error may be the cause. The chain has TRBV6-2 or TRBV6-3 and TRBJ2-1, with a weak D call TRBD2 (6 bases). The CDR3 has 10 residues. Germline V gene lookup returns CDR1 MNHEY and CDR2 SVGEGT. The CDR3 coding sequence is TGTGCCAGCCGGGGGAGTGCCGCATACTTC. Protein sequence: CASRGSAAYF.